Sequencing of this T cell receptor beta chain was carried out in a study of CD8 T cells in Susac syndrome. Study observations and caveats: Total CD8+ repertoires held 15 to 20 Susac-specific public clones, while CD8+ TEMRA repertoires held a few.

In regard to this clonotype: Its target is unknown.

Looked up from germline, CDR1 is PRHDT and CDR2 is FYEKMQ (reference sequence). The CDR3 totals 13 residues. V lost 6 bases and J lost 6; bases outside the gene matches: 3. Reverse transcription of roughly 0.5 to 1 ug RNA was carried out with random hexamers. Multiplex PCR with immunoSEQ amplified the TCR beta CDR3 across 54 Vbeta and 13 Jbeta. TCRdb itself ran the immunoSEQ multiplex PCR reads through MiXCR, one entry per CDR3 protein. The table lists some 200,000 distinct CDR3 sequences, around 95% of them singletons. V usage is TRBV13 and J usage is TRBJ2-7; 12 bases align to TRBD1. The sample taken for sequencing was CD8+ T cells from PBMCs. The receptor's source is a human donor with Susac syndrome. Written as DNA, the CDR3 is TGTGCCAGCAGGGGACAGGGGGCTAGCGAGCAGTACTTC. Residues: CASRGQGASEQYF.